The 18 T cell receptor beta chains reported below all come from one sample, sequenced in a study of radiotherapy plus CTLA-4 blockade in lung cancer. Data came from immunoSEQ multiplex PCR; TCRdb stores just in-frame clones and leaves some out. The table lists over 14,000 clones, approximately 72% of them singletons, with about 55% in the top ten. The material sequenced was peripheral blood, taken from a patient treated with radiotherapy plus ipilimumab. The receptors originated from a human donor with non-small cell lung cancer whose response to radiotherapy plus ipilimumab could not be evaluated.

There are a few counts of this clone. The chain recombines TRBV2 with TRBJ1-6; 9 bases line up with TRBD1. The CDR3 contains 19 residues. The V gene's germline CDR1 is SNHLY and CDR2 FYNNEI. Trimming cost V 7 bases and J 13 bases; bases outside gene matches: 26. The CDR3 DNA sequence: TGTGCCAGCACTATATCCCTACCCACCTCGGGACAGGGCCTCTGGCCCCTCCACTTT. It encodes CASTISLPTSGQGLWPLHF.

The V call is TRBV29-1, the J call TRBJ2-1; D may be TRBD2 (5 bases). CDR1 is SQVTM, CDR2 ANQGSEA, per germline. Trimming took off 8 bases at V and 3 bases at J, with 11 bases between the two ends. This CDR3 has 12 amino acids. The CDR3 loop reads CSTYRGYNEQFF. The CDR3 DNA sequence: TGCAGCACTTACCGGGGCTACAATGAGCAGTTCTTC.

There are a few counts of this clone. J is TRBJ2-7 and V is TRBV5-5, with a possible D match to TRBD2 (6 bases). From germline, CDR1 is SGHKS and CDR2 YYEKEE (reference sequence). The V end was cut by 7 bases, the J end by 3 bases, with 17 bases between. The CDR3 contains 14 residues. This chain's CDR3 is CASCLRGTVYEQYF. DNA of the CDR3: TGTGCCAGCTGCCTGCGCGGGACGGTCTACGAGCAGTACTTC. The full variable domain, rest sourced from reference TRBV5-5 and TRBJ2-7, is DAGVTQSPTHLIKTRGQQVTLRCSPISGHKSVSWYQQVLGQGPQFIFQYYEKEERGRGNFPDRFSARQFPNYSSELNVNALLLGDSALYLCASCLRGTVYEQYFGPGTRLTVT.

This sequence joins TRBV7-2 and TRBJ1-1, with D maybe TRBD1 (5 bases). Trimming shortened V by 6 bases and J by 1 base, and 12 bases separated the two germline ends. CDR1 and CDR2 from the germline V gene are SGHTA and FQGNSA. This CDR3 region has 14 residues. CDR3 sequence: CASSPRAANTEAFF. The CDR3 DNA follows: TGTGCCAGCAGTCCCAGGGCAGCGAACACTGAAGCTTTCTTT.

This rearrangement joins TRBV7-3 to TRBJ2-1, with D unresolved. The CDR3 length is 13 residues. Trimming left V 3 bases short and J 5 bases short, with 8 bases between. The germline gives CDR1 SGHTA, CDR2 FQGTGA. CDR3 in amino acids: CASSLNRNNEQFF. In nucleotides, the CDR3 is TGTGCCAGCAGCTTGAACAGAAACAATGAGCAGTTCTTC.

The J gene is TRBJ1-1, the V gene TRBV10-3; maybe TRBD1 (6 bases). V was clipped by 2 bases and J by 4 bases, with 11 bases between them. The CDR3 spans 14 residues. Germline values: CDR1 ENHRY, CDR2 SYGVKD. Written as DNA, the CDR3 is TGTGCCATCAGTGAGGTTATAGGGGGCACTGAAGCTTTCTTT. Translation gives CAISEVIGGTEAFF.

As DNA, the CDR3 is TGTGCCAGCAGCTTAGTTTGGTCACGGACAGATACGCAGTATTTT. This codes for CASSLVWSRTDTQYF. V usage is TRBV7-9 and J usage is TRBJ2-3; D not certain. This CDR3 contains 15 residues. Germline V lookup: CDR1 SEHNR, CDR2 FQNEAQ (reference sequence). V shed 1 base and J shed 3 bases, with 11 bases lying between them.

This clone was picked up a small number of times. This chain links TRBV2 with TRBJ2-5; D possibly corresponds to TRBD1 (5 bases). CDR3 length: 12 amino acids. CDR1 and CDR2 from the germline V gene are SNHLY and FYNNEI. V was shortened by 5 bases and J by 3 bases, with 7 bases between the two germline ends. CDR3 sequence (DNA): TGTGCCAGCAGTCTGACAGAAGAGACCCAGTACTTC. The encoded protein is CASSLTEETQYF.

The chain is built from TRBV13 and TRBJ2-7; 7 nucleotides agree with TRBD1. Trimming at V came to 0 bases and at J to 3 bases, leaving 8 bases not matched to a gene. This CDR3 spans 16 amino acids. Per the germline V gene, CDR1 is PRHDT and CDR2 is FYEKMQ (reference sequence). The chain's CDR3 is CASSLGPEGGRYEQYV. For the CDR3, the DNA is TGTGCCAGCAGCTTAGGCCCCGAAGGGGGCCGCTACGAGCAGTACGTC.

In its sample, this clone was seen a few times. This chain connects TRBV5-5 to TRBJ2-5; D not resolved. CDR1 is SGHKS, CDR2 YYEKEE, per germline (reference sequence). V gave up 1 base and J gave up 1 base, with 5 bases separating them. The CDR3 contains 13 residues. CDR3 amino acids: CASSLTSQETQYF. The CDR3 nucleotides are TGTGCCAGCAGCTTGACATCCCAAGAGACCCAGTACTTC.

This clone showed up just a few times. The CDR3 loop is CASSVGPIGATGNTIYF. CDR3 nucleotides: TGTGCCAGCAGCGTAGGGCCCATTGGGGCCACTGGAAACACCATATATTTT. The chain uses TRBV9 and TRBJ1-3; possibly TRBD1 for D (5 bases). Germline values: CDR1 SGDLS, CDR2 YYNGEE. Trimming cost V 0 bases and J 2 bases, with 15 bases left between them. The CDR3 spans 17 residues.

The chain carries TRBV27 and TRBJ1-1, with 8 bases matching TRBD1. Germline V lookup: CDR1 MNHEY, CDR2 SMNVEV (reference sequence). This CDR3 contains 15 residues. The ends lost 4 bases at V and 4 bases at J; junction bases unmatched: 8. CDR3 region: CASSSFGTGGTEAFF. As DNA, the CDR3 is TGTGCCAGCAGTTCTTTTGGGACAGGCGGCACTGAAGCTTTCTTT.

The J gene is TRBJ2-3, the V gene TRBV2, with TRBD2 matching over 9 bases. V lost 5 bases to trimming and J lost 0 bases; unmatched junction nucleotides: 9. The germline V gene has CDR1 SNHLY and CDR2 FYNNEI. The CDR3 covers 17 residues. The CDR3 nucleotides are TGTGCCAGCAGTCGGCGGGGGGGAGCTGACAGCACAGATACGCAGTATTTT. It encodes CASSRRGGADSTDTQYF.

Only a few counts were recorded for this clone. The CDR3 here is CASSPDSVAYEQYV. CDR3 nucleotides: TGTGCCAGCTCACCGGACAGCGTCGCATACGAGCAGTACGTC. This sequence joins TRBV18 and TRBJ2-7, with TRBD1 as a possible D gene (6 bases). The V end lost 3 bases, the J end lost 4 bases, and 13 bases lay between the germline ends. The CDR3 is 14 residues long. From germline, CDR1 is KGHSH and CDR2 LQKENI.

In this sample, this clone turned up a few times. This rearrangement joins TRBV4-3 to TRBJ1-4; the match to TRBD1 covers 8 bases. This CDR3 contains 17 residues. V trimming: 3 bases; J trimming: 8 bases; junction bases outside the gene matches: 14. Looked up from germline, CDR1 is LGHNA and CDR2 is YSLEER. CDR3 DNA sequence: TGCGCCAGCAGCCAGGGCCGGGGTGGACAGGGCAAGGAAAAACTGTTTTTT. It encodes CASSQGRGGQGKEKLFF.

This chain links TRBV2 with TRBJ1-6; D gene uncertain. Trimming shortened V by 4 bases and J by 8 bases, and 12 bases separated the two germline ends. Germline CDR1 SNHLY, CDR2 FYNNEI. CDR3 length: 14 amino acids. CDR3 in amino acids: CASSALGGDSPLHF. For the CDR3, the DNA is TGTGCCAGCAGTGCCTTAGGAGGCGATTCACCCCTCCACTTT. Full variable domain (outside the CDR3, taken from reference TRBV2 and TRBJ1-6): EPEVTQTPSHQVTQMGQEVILRCVPISNHLYFYWYRQILGQKVEFLVSFYNNEISEKSEIFDDQFSVERPDGSNFTLKIRSTKLEDSAMYFCASSALGGDSPLHFGNGTRLTVT.

This clone occurred once. The genes are TRBV9 and TRBJ2-7; weak D call: TRBD2 (7 bases). The ends were cut back, 0 bases at V and 4 bases at J, with 26 bases in the middle. This CDR3 has 19 residues. The germline V gene has CDR1 SGDLS and CDR2 YYNGEE. For the CDR3, the DNA is TGTGCCAGCAGCGTAGAACCCCTAGGGGCGGGGGCCGGAGCTTACGAGCAGTACGTC. It specifies CASSVEPLGAGAGAYEQYV.

The chain joins TRBV7-9 to TRBJ1-6; 7 bases map to TRBD1. This CDR3 has 15 amino acids. V was clipped by 4 bases and J by 7 bases; unmatched bases: 7. The germline CDR1 and CDR2 sequences are SEHNR and FQNEAQ (reference sequence). The CDR3 region has the DNA TGTGCCAGCAGCTCTACCCGGGACAGCAATTCACCCCTCCACTTT. Protein product: CASSSTRDSNSPLHF. Variable domain in full (rest from reference TRBV7-9 and TRBJ1-6): DTGVSQNPRHKITKRGQNVTFRCDPISEHNRLYWYRQTLGQGPEFLTYFQNEAQLEKSRLLSDRFSAERPKGSFSTLEIQRTEQGDSAMYLCASSSTRDSNSPLHFGNGTRLTVT.